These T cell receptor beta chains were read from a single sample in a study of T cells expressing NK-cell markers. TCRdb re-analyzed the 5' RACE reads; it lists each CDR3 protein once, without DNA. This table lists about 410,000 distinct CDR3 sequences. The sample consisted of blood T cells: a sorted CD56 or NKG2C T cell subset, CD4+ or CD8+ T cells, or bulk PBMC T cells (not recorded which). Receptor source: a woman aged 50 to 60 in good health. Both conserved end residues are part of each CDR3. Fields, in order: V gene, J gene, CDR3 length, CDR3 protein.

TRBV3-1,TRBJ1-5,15,CASSQNGAGYQPQHF
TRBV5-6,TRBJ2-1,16,CASSQTSEISYNEQFF
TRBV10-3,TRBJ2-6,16,CAIRGQGTGGANVLTF
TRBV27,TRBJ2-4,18,CASSLVPGQGSAKNIQYF
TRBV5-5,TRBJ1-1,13,CASSPMGDTEAFF
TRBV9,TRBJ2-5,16,CASSVGPATSQETQYF
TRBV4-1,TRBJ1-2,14,CASSHSGTDYGYTF
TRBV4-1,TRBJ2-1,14,CASNSLTGRNEQFF
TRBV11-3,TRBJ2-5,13,CASSLPEKETQYF
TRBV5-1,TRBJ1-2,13,CASSLAGQEGYTF
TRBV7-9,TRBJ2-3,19,CASSWGPGLAEYVADTQYF
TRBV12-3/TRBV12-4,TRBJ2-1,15,CASSPSGTSGSEQFF
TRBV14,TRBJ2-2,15,CASKAGGRAAGELFF
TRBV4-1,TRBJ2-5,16,CASSQGNLGGVETQYF
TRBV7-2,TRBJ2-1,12,CASSFSAGDPIF
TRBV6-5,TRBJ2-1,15,CASSYSDTSGNEQFF
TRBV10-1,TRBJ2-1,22,CASREPYSGLAGGPSSYNEQFF